The rows below give T cell receptor beta chains drawn from one sample of a study of blood T cell repertoires in COVID-19. The table came from immunoSEQ multiplex PCR; TCRdb's copy has only in-frame clones and leaves some out. The repertoire includes some 260,000 clones, about 89% of them detected once, and about 9.3% sits in the top ten. Sequences were obtained from PBMCs or T cells enriched from blood (not recorded which). The receptors originated from a man in his forties or fifties who had recovered from COVID-19. Each CDR3 is given with its conserved first and last residue. The D gene is left open where the match is weak. Only part of the rows carry a size: once, few, many, or a class if the clone is expanded.

once - TRBJ2-3 TRBV7-3 TGTGCCAGCAGCCGGACTGATTTGAGCACAGATACGCAGTATTTT CASSRTDLSTDTQYF
- TRBD2 TRBJ2-7 TRBV27 TGTGCCAGCAGTCGACTAGCGGGAGGAGGTGAGCAGTACTTC CASSRLAGGGEQYF
- TRBD2 TRBJ2-1 TRBV28 TGTGCCAGCAGTTTGGGGGGGACTATCTCCTACAATGAGCAGTTCTTC CASSLGGTISYNEQFF
- TRBD2 TRBJ2-1 TRBV5-6 TGTGCCAGCAGCTTGGGGACTAGCGGGGGGGCGTATGAGCAGTTCTTC CASSLGTSGGAYEQFF
- - TRBJ1-2 TRBV10-3 TGTGCCATCAGTGACGCTACAGAAAAATCAGACGGCTACACCTTC CAISDATEKSDGYTF
- - TRBJ2-2 TRBV18 TGTGCCAGCTCCCCAGTTCTCATCGGTGTGGGGGCAGAGACCGGGGAGCTGTTTTTT CASSPVLIGVGAETGELFF
- - TRBJ1-5 TRBV7-8 TGTGCCAGCAGCTTAGCGTACCGTGAGTATAGCAATCAGCCCCAGCATTTT CASSLAYREYSNQPQHF
- - TRBJ2-1 TRBV6-5 TGTGCCAGCAGGTCGTTGGGCCCATACAATGAGCAGTTCTTC CASRSLGPYNEQFF
- TRBD2 TRBJ2-7 TRBV6-5 TGTGCCAGCAGTTTAACGGGGGGGCCGAGCGAGCAGTACTTC CASSLTGGPSEQYF
- - TRBJ1-1 TRBV7-9 TGTGCCAGCAGCTTAGAAGGGGGCACTGAAGCTTTCTTT CASSLEGGTEAFF
- - TRBJ2-7 TRBV12-3/TRBV12-4 TGTGCCAGCAGCCGACTAGTCCACGAGCAGTACTTC CASSRLVHEQYF
- - TRBJ2-7 TRBV5-4 TGTGCCAGCAGCTGGCAGGGATGGCAGGGGAGCTACGAGCAGTACTTC CASSWQGWQGSYEQYF
few TRBD2 TRBJ2-2 TRBV7-9 TGTGCCAGCAGCTTGGTTCTAGCGGGACTAACCGGGGAGCTGTTTTTT CASSLVLAGLTGELFF
- - TRBJ1-6 TRBV7-9 TGTGCCAGCAGCTTAGCGCGGGTAATCGATTCACCCCTCCACTTT CASSLARVIDSPLHF
- TRBD1 TRBJ1-2 TRBV18 TGTGCCAGCTCACCAAACAGGGGAGTAGAAGGCTACACCTTC CASSPNRGVEGYTF
- TRBD2 TRBJ2-5 TRBV27 TGTGCCAGCAGCAGAGCTAGCGGGGGGGCAAGTTGGGAGACCCAGTACTTC CASSRASGGASWETQYF
- - TRBJ2-2 TRBV4-2 TGTGCCAGCAGCCAAGTAGCGGACACCGGGGAGCTGTTTTTT CASSQVADTGELFF